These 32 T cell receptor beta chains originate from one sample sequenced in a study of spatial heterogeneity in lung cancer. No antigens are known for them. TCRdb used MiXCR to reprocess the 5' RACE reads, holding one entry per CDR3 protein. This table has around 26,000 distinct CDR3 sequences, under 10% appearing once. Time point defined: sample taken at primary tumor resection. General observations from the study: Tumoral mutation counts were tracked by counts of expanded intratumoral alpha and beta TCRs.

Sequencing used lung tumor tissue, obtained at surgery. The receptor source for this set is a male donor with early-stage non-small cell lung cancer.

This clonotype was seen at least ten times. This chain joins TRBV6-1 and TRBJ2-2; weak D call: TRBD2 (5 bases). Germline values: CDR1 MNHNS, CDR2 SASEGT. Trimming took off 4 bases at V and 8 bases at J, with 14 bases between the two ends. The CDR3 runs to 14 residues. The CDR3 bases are TGTGCCAGCAGTGCGGGATTTCGAGGGGGGGAGCTGTTTTTT. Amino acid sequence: CASSAGFRGGELFF.

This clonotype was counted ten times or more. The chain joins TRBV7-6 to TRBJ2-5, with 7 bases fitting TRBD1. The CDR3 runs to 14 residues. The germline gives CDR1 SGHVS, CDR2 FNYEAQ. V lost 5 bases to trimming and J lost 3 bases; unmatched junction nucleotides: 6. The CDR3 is CASSPLGQKETQYF. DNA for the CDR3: TGTGCCAGCAGCCCTCTGGGACAGAAAGAGACCCAGTACTTC.

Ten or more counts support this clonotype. The CDR3 protein is CASSPQSSGNTIYF. The CDR3 nucleotides are TGTGCCAGCAGCCCCCAAAGCTCTGGAAACACCATATATTTT. V and J are TRBV7-9 and TRBJ1-3; D ambiguous. Germline lookup yields CDR1 SEHNR and CDR2 FQNEAQ (reference sequence). V was cut by 5 bases and J by 0 bases, with 8 bases left in between. CDR3 size: 14 residues. Full variable domain (remainder filled in from reference TRBV7-9 and TRBJ1-3): DTGVSQNPRHKITKRGQNVTFRCDPISEHNRLYWYRQTLGQGPEFLTYFQNEAQLEKSRLLSDRFSAERPKGSFSTLEIQRTEQGDSAMYLCASSPQSSGNTIYFGEGSWLTVV.

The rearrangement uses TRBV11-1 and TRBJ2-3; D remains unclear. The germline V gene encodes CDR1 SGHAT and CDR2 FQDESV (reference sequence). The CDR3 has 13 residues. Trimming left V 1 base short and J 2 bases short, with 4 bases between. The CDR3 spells CASSLGVTDTQYF. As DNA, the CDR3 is TGTGCCAGCAGCTTAGGGGTCACAGATACGCAGTATTTT.

This CDR3 reads CASSELTSGVETQYF. The CDR3 region has the DNA TGTGCCAGCAGCGAACTAACTAGCGGGGTGGAGACCCAGTACTTC. This rearrangement joins TRBV3-1 to TRBJ2-5, with 10 bases aligning to TRBD2. Germline V CDR1 and CDR2: LGHDT, YNNKEL (reference sequence). This CDR3 region has 15 residues. V was pared by 5 bases and J by 5 bases, with 8 bases of the junction left unmatched.

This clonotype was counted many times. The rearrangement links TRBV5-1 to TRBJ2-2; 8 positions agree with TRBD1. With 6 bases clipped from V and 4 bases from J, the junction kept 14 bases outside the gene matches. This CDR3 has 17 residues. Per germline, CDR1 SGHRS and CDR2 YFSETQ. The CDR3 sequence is CASTLAVQGAGTGELFF. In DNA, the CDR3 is TGCGCCAGCACCCTTGCGGTTCAGGGGGCCGGCACCGGGGAGCTGTTTTTT.

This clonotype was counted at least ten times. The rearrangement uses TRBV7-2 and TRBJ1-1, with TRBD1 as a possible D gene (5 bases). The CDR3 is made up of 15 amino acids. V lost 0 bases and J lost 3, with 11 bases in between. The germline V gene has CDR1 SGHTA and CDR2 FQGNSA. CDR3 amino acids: CASSLAQGVYTEAFF. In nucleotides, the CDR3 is TGTGCCAGCAGCTTAGCCCAGGGAGTGTACACTGAAGCTTTCTTT.

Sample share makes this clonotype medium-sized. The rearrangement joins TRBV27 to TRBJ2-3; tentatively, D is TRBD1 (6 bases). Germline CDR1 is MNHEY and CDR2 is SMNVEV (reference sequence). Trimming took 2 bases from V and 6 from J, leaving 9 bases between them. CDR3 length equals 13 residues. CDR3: CASSLLTGDTQYF. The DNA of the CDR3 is TGTGCCAGCAGTTTACTGACAGGCGATACGCAGTATTTT.

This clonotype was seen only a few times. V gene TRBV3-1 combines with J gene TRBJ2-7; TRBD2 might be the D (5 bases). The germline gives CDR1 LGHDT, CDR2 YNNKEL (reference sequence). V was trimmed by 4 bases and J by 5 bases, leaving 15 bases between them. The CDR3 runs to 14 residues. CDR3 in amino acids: CASSLDGEFHEQYF. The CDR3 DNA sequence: TGTGCCAGCAGCCTGGACGGGGAGTTCCACGAGCAGTACTTC.

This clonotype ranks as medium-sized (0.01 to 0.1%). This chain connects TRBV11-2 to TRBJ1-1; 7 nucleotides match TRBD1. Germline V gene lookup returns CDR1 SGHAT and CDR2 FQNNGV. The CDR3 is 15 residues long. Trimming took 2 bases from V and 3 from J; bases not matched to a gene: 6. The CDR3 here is CASSLFTGDDTEAFF. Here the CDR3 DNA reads TGTGCCAGCAGCTTATTTACAGGGGATGACACTGAAGCTTTCTTT.

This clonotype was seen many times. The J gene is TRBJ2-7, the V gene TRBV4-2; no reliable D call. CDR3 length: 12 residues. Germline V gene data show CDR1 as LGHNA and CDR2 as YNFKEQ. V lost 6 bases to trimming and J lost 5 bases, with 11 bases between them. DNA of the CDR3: TGTGCCAGCAGTCAGGTTGGGGACGAGCAGTACTTC. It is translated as CASSQVGDEQYF.

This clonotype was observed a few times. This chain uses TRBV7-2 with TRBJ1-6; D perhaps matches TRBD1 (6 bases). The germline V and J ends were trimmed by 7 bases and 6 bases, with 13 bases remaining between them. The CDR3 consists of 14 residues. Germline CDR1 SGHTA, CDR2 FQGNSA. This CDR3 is CASKPQGGNSPLHF. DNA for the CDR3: TGTGCCAGCAAACCACAGGGTGGTAATTCACCCCTCCACTTT.

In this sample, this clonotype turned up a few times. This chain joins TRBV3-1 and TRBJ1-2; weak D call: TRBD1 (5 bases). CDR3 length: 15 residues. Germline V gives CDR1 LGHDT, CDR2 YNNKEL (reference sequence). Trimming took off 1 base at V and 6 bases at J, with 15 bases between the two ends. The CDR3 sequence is CASSQGQITLDGYTF. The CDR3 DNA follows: TGTGCCAGCAGCCAAGGACAGATCACTCTGGATGGCTACACCTTC.

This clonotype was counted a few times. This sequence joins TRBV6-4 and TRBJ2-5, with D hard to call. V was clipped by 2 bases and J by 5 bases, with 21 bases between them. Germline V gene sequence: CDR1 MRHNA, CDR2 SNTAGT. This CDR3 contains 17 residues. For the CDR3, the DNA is TGTGCCAGCAGTGACACCCCGGTCGAACCCACGCGGGAGACCCAGTACTTC. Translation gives CASSDTPVEPTRETQYF.

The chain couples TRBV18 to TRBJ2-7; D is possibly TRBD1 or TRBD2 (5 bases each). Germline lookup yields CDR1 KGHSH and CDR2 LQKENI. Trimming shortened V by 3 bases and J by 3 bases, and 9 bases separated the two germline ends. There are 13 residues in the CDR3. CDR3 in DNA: TGTGCCAGCTCACCCGGGGCGGGCTACGAGCAGTACTTC. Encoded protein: CASSPGAGYEQYF.

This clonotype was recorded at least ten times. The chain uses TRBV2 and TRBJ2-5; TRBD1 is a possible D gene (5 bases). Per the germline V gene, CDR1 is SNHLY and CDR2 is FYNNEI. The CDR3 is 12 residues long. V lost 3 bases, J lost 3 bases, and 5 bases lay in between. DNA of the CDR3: TGTGCCAGCAGTGAGACAGAAGAGACCCAGTACTTC. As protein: CASSETEETQYF.

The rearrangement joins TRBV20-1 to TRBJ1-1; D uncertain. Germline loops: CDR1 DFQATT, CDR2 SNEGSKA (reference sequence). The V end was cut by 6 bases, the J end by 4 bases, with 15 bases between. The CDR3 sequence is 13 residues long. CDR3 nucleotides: TGCAGTGCCAGTTACCAGGCGGTCACTGAAGCTTTCTTT. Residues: CSASYQAVTEAFF.

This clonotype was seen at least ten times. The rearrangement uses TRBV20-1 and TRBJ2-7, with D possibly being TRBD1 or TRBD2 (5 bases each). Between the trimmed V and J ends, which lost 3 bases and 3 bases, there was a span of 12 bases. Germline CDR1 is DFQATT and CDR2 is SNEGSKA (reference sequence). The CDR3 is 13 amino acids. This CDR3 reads CSASFGAGYEQYF. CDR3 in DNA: TGCAGTGCTAGCTTCGGGGCGGGCTACGAGCAGTACTTC.

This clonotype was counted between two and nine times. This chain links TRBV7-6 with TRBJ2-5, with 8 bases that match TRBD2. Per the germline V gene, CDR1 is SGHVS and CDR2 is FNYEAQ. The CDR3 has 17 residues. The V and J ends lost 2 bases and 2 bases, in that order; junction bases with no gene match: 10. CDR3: CASSLTPSGPKQETQYF. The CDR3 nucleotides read TGTGCCAGCAGCTTAACGCCTAGCGGGCCCAAACAAGAGACCCAGTACTTC. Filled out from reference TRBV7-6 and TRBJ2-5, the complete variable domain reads GAGVSQSPRYKVTKRGQDVALRCDPISGHVSLYWYRQALGQGPEFLTYFNYEAQQDKSGLPNDRFSAERPEGSISTLTIQRTEQRDSAMYRCASSLTPSGPKQETQYFGPGTRLLVL.

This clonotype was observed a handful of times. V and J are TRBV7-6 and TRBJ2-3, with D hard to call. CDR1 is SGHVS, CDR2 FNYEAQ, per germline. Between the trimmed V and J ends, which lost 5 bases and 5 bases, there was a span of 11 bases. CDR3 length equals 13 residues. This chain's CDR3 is CASSRIVEDTQYF. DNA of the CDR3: TGTGCCAGCAGCCGAATAGTTGAAGATACGCAGTATTTT.

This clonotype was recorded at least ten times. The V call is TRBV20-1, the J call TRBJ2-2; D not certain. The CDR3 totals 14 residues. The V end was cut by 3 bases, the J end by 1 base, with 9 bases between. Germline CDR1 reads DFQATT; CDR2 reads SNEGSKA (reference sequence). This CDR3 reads CSASGKGNTGELFF. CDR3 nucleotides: TGCAGTGCTAGTGGCAAGGGGAACACCGGGGAGCTGTTTTTT.

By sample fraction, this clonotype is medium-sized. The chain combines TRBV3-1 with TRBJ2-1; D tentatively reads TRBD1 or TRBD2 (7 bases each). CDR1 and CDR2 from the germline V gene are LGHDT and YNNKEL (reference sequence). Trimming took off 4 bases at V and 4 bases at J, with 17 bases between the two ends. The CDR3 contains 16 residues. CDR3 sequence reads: CASSLPRGGLYNEQFF. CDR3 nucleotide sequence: TGTGCCAGCAGCCTGCCCAGGGGGGGTTTGTACAATGAGCAGTTCTTC.

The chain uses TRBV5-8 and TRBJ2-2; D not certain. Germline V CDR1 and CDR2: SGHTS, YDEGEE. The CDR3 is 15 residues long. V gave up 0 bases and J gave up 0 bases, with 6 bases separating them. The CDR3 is CASSLGTSNTGELFF. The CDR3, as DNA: TGTGCCAGCAGCTTGGGCACTTCGAACACCGGGGAGCTGTTTTTT. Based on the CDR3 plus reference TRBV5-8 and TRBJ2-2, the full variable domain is EAGVTQSPTHLIKTRGQQATLRCSPISGHTSVYWYQQALGLGLQFLLWYDEGEERNRGNFPPRFSGRQFPNYSSELNVNALELEDSALYLCASSLGTSNTGELFFGEGSRLTVL.

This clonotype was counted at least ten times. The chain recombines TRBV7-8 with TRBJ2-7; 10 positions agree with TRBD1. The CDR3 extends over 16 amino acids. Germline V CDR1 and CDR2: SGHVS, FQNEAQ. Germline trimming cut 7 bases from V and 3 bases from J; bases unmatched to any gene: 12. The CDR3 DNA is TGTGCCAGCACCACTCTCGGGACAGGGGCCCTCTACGAGCAGTACTTC. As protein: CASTTLGTGALYEQYF.

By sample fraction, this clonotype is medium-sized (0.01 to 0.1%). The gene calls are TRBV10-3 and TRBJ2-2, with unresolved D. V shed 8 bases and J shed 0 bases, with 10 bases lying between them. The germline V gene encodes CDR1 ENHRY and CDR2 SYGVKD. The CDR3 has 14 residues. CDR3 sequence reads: CAISVAANTGELFF. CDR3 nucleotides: TGTGCCATCTCCGTGGCAGCGAACACCGGGGAGCTGTTTTTT.

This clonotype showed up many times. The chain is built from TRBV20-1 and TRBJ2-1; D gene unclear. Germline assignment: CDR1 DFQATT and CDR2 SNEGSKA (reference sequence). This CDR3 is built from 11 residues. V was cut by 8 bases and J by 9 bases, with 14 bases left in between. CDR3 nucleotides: TGCAGTACAACCAGACGAAGTGAGCAGTTCTTC. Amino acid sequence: CSTTRRSEQFF.

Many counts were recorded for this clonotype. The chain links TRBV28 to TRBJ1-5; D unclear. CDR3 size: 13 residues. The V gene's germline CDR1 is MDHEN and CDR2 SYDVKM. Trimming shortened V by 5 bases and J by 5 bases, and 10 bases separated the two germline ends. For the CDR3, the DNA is TGTGCCAGCAGTCCCCCCTCTTATCAGCCCCAGCATTTT. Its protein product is CASSPPSYQPQHF.

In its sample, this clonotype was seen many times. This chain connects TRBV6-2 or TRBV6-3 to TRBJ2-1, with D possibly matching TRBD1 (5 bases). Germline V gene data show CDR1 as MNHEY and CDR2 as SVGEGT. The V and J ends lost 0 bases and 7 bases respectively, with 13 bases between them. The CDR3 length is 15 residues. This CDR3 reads CASSYSAGRRNEQFF. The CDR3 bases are TGTGCCAGCAGTTACTCGGCAGGGCGGCGGAATGAGCAGTTCTTC.

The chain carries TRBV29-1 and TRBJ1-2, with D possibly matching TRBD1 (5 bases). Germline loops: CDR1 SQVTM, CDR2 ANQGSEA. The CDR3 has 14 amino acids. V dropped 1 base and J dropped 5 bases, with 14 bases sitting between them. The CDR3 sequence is CSVEGSRQPYGYTF. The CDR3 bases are TGCAGCGTTGAAGGATCCCGACAGCCTTATGGCTACACCTTC. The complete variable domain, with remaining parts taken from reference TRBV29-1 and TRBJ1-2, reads SAVISQKPSRDICQRGTSLTIQCQVDSQVTMMFWYRQQPGQSLTLIATANQGSEATYESGFVIDKFPISRPNLTFSTLTVSNMSPEDSSIYLCSVEGSRQPYGYTFGSGTRLTVV.

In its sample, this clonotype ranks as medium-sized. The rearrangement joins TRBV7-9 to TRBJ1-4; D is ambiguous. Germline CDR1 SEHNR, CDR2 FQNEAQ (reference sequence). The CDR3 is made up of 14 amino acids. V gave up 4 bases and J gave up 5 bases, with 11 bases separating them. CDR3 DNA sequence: TGTGCCAGCAGCTCCTTTCGTGGAAATGAAAAACTGTTTTTT. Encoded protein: CASSSFRGNEKLFF. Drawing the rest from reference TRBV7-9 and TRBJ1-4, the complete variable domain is DTGVSQNPRHKITKRGQNVTFRCDPISEHNRLYWYRQTLGQGPEFLTYFQNEAQLEKSRLLSDRFSAERPKGSFSTLEIQRTEQGDSAMYLCASSSFRGNEKLFFGSGTQLSVL.

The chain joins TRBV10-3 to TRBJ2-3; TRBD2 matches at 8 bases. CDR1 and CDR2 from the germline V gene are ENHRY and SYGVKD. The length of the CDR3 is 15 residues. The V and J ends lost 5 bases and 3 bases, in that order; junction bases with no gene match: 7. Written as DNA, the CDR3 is TGTGCCATCAGTCTTAGCGGGACTTGGACAGATACGCAGTATTTT. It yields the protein CAISLSGTWTDTQYF.

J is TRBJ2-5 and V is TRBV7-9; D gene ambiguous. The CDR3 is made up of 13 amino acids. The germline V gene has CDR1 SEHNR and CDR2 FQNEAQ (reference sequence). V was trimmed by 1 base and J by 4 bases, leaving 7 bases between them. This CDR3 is CASSLDRAETQYF. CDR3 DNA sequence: TGTGCCAGCAGCTTAGATAGGGCAGAGACCCAGTACTTC.